Reported below is one T cell receptor beta chain. This PCR relied on a set of 60 Vbeta primers and 13 Jbeta primers. The table came from immunoSEQ multiplex PCR; TCRdb's copy has only in-frame clones and leaves some out. Of 100,000 to 150,000 clones detected, about two thirds appear once; the ten largest clones hold over 5%. The germline CDR1 and CDR2 sequences are SNHLY and FYNNEI. Trimming at V came to 1 base and at J to 0 bases, leaving 4 bases not matched to a gene. The CDR3 spans 16 residues. The sample is drawn from a study of cytomegalovirus exposure and HLA in healthy donors. Sequenced: PBMCs. This chain connects TRBV2 to TRBJ2-3; TRBD1 agrees at 7 bases. The sequence derives from a middle-aged man in good health and CMV-seropositive. The CDR3 sequence: CASSEGIRGSTDTQYF. CDR3 bases: TGTGCCAGCAGTGAAGGTATCAGGGGGAGCACAGATACGCAGTATTTT.